This TCR beta chain emerged from a study of blood T cell repertoires in COVID-19. Study context: In each case, the material was cDNA or gDNA derived from T cells, B-cell-depleted T cells, or PBMCs.

In the authors' workflow: Estimated nucleated cell counts came from reference gene primer amplification. Only in-frame clones appear in the TCRdb table, and some are missing; sequencing was by immunoSEQ multiplex PCR. V and J calls and clone size follow that table, whereas D and trimming were derived from the DNA. The repertoire includes about 260,000 clones, about 87% of them detected once, and 10% sits in the top ten. The CDR3 sequence is 15 residues long. Trimming cost V 0 bases and J 2 bases, with 11 bases left between them. The germline V gene encodes CDR1 SGDLS and CDR2 YYNGEE. The chain joins TRBV9 to TRBJ2-5; maybe TRBD2 (5 bases). What was sequenced was peripheral blood. This receptor was taken from an older woman with COVID-19, enrolled during active disease. The CDR3 DNA is TGTGCCAGCAGCGTAGAGCCTAGCCCACAAGAGACCCAGTACTTC. This encodes CASSVEPSPQETQYF.